Following are 16 T cell receptor beta chains from one sample sequenced in a study of blood T cell repertoires in COVID-19 (dated by TCRdb to the early 2020s). The library was obtained by the immunoSEQ multiplex PCR assay. This immuneACCESS table, as held by TCRdb, lists in-frame sequences with V and J called but not all clones. Of the missing ones, under half trace to an unresolved V gene in checked studies; the others have no known cause. The sample contains roughly 350,000 clones, roughly 90% of them found a single time. About 7.3% of the sample is taken by the ten largest. Source material: peripheral blood. These receptors were taken from a woman aged 70-85 years with COVID-19, enrolled during active disease.

The chain couples TRBV19 to TRBJ2-3; 11 positions match TRBD1. CDR3 size: 15 residues. V was pared by 3 bases and J by 7 bases, with 6 bases of the junction left unmatched. Per germline, CDR1 LNHDA and CDR2 SQIVND (reference sequence). CDR3 in amino acids: CASSIWGTGGNTQYF. The CDR3, as DNA: TGTGCCAGTAGTATTTGGGGGACAGGGGGAAATACGCAGTATTTT.

The gene calls are TRBV5-4 and TRBJ2-1; tentatively, D is TRBD2 (5 bases). CDR1 SGHNT and CDR2 YYREEE come from the germline V gene (reference sequence). The CDR3 contains 15 residues. The ends were cut back, 7 bases at V and 1 base at J, with 15 bases in the middle. The CDR3 DNA sequence: TGTGCCAGCCGGACCGGCGGGCCATCCTACAATGAGCAGTTCTTC. Translation: CASRTGGPSYNEQFF.

The genes are TRBV7-9 and TRBJ2-1; 7 positions agree with TRBD1. This CDR3 has 15 amino acids. Germline lookup yields CDR1 SEHNR and CDR2 FQNEAQ (reference sequence). V was clipped by 7 bases and J by 5 bases; unmatched bases: 11. The CDR3 nucleotides read TGTGCCAGCAAGAAGGACAGGCTTACCCACAATGAGCAGTTCTTC. Protein: CASKKDRLTHNEQFF.

The chain couples TRBV2 to TRBJ2-5; 7 nucleotides line up with TRBD1. The CDR3 consists of 14 residues. Germline assignment: CDR1 SNHLY and CDR2 FYNNEI. Trimming removed 3 bases from V and 5 bases from J; junction bases left unmatched: 6. The CDR3 sequence: CASSEDRHSETQYF. The DNA for the CDR3 is TGTGCCAGCAGTGAGGACAGGCATTCGGAGACCCAGTACTTC. Looking up the rest from reference TRBV2 and TRBJ2-5 gives the full variable domain: EPEVTQTPSHQVTQMGQEVILRCVPISNHLYFYWYRQILGQKVEFLVSFYNNEISEKSEIFDDQFSVERPDGSNFTLKIRSTKLEDSAMYFCASSEDRHSETQYFGPGTRLLVL.

To note about this clone: Other DNA variants within this sample encode the same CDR3. The chain uses TRBV5-1 and TRBJ1-1; 7 bases fit TRBD1. V lost 2 bases, J lost 3 bases, and 1 base stayed unmatched. The CDR3 covers 13 residues. Per germline, CDR1 SGHRS and CDR2 YFSETQ. For the CDR3, the DNA is TGCGCCAGCAGCTTAACAGGGGACACTGAAGCTTTCTTT. It codes for CASSLTGDTEAFF.

The V and J genes are TRBV2 and TRBJ2-1; TRBD2 agrees at 7 bases. Trimming removed 8 bases from V and 8 bases from J; junction bases left unmatched: 12. The CDR3 loop spans 14 amino acids. Germline CDR1 SNHLY, CDR2 FYNNEI. In nucleotides, the CDR3 is TGTGCCAGCCGGCGGCTGGCGGGGGTACATGAGCAGTTCTTC. It is translated as CASRRLAGVHEQFF.

V gene TRBV28 combines with J gene TRBJ2-5; 10 bases map to TRBD1. CDR1 MDHEN and CDR2 SYDVKM come from the germline V gene. The J segment lost 4 bases and the V segment lost 3 bases, leaving 5 bases of the junction unmatched. The CDR3 sequence is 15 residues long. In DNA form, the CDR3 reads TGTGCCAGCAGTTTCGGGGACAGGGGCCGAGAGACCCAGTACTTC. Residues: CASSFGDRGRETQYF. The variable domain in full, completed from reference TRBV28 and TRBJ2-5, reads DVKVTQSSRYLVKRTGEKVFLECVQDMDHENMFWYRQDPGLGLRLIYFSYDVKMKEKGDIPEGYSVSREKKERFSLILESASTNQTSMYLCASSFGDRGRETQYFGPGTRLLVL.

The genes are TRBV10-3 and TRBJ1-2; 8 bases agree with TRBD1. The CDR3 is 16 amino acids. With V trimmed by 6 bases and J by 0 bases, 9 bases remained unmatched. Germline V gives CDR1 ENHRY, CDR2 SYGVKD. DNA for the CDR3: TGTGCCATCAGCCCGATACAGGGGGGATCTAACTATGGCTACACCTTC. This sequence encodes CAISPIQGGSNYGYTF.

This chain connects TRBV10-3 to TRBJ1-2; 9 bases agree with TRBD1. Losses at the gene ends were 1 base for V and 5 bases for J; bases not matched to a gene: 8. The germline gives CDR1 ENHRY, CDR2 SYGVKD. This CDR3 comprises 16 residues. The CDR3 sequence is CAISEFRTGARYGYTF. The CDR3 region has the DNA TGTGCCATCAGTGAGTTCCGGACAGGGGCAAGATATGGCTACACCTTC.

This chain connects TRBV27 to TRBJ1-1; D not resolved. Trimming took off 8 bases at V and 1 base at J, with 20 bases between the two ends. Per germline, CDR1 MNHEY and CDR2 SMNVEV (reference sequence). This CDR3 is 16 amino acids long. CDR3 loop: CASPLPLFSWNTEAFF. The DNA for the CDR3 is TGTGCCAGCCCCCTTCCACTCTTCTCTTGGAACACTGAAGCTTTCTTT.

About this clone: Other DNA sequences within the sample encode an identical CDR3. The chain has TRBV11-2 and TRBJ1-1, with 7 bases lining up with TRBD1. The CDR3 length is 17 residues. Per germline, CDR1 SGHAT and CDR2 FQNNGV. With V trimmed by 1 base and J by 0 bases, 8 bases remained unmatched. CDR3 sequence reads: CASSLVGGTDMNTEAFF. The CDR3 DNA reads TGTGCCAGCAGCTTAGTAGGGGGGACAGATATGAACACTGAAGCTTTCTTT.

The rearrangement uses TRBV24-1 and TRBJ2-1, with D perhaps TRBD2 (5 bases). The CDR3 is 14 amino acids. Germline-derived CDR1 and CDR2 are KGHDR and SFDVKD. V was shortened by 3 bases and J by 6 bases, with 11 bases between the two germline ends. In DNA form, the CDR3 reads TGTGCCACCAGTGATCCCGACGCGGGCAATGAGCAGTTCTTC. This sequence encodes CATSDPDAGNEQFF.

This rearrangement joins TRBV5-1 to TRBJ1-4; 9 bases line up with TRBD1. Germline V gene data show CDR1 as SGHRS and CDR2 as YFSETQ. V shed 3 bases, J shed 7 bases, and the junction held 10 bases outside the gene matches. The CDR3 length is 16 residues. This chain's CDR3 is CASSWGTQGASEKLFF. The CDR3 nucleotides are TGCGCCAGCAGCTGGGGGACACAGGGGGCTAGTGAAAAACTGTTTTTT.

V gene TRBV2 combines with J gene TRBJ1-6; the D gene is possibly TRBD1 (6 bases). V lost 2 bases and J 7 bases, leaving 9 bases between the germline ends. The CDR3 spans 14 residues. Germline lookup yields CDR1 SNHLY and CDR2 FYNNEI. CDR3 residues: CASSERRGNSPLHF. CDR3 bases: TGTGCCAGCAGTGAACGCAGGGGCAATTCACCCCTCCACTTT. Complete variable domain (other parts from reference TRBV2 and TRBJ1-6): EPEVTQTPSHQVTQMGQEVILRCVPISNHLYFYWYRQILGQKVEFLVSFYNNEISEKSEIFDDQFSVERPDGSNFTLKIRSTKLEDSAMYFCASSERRGNSPLHFGNGTRLTVT.

The rearrangement joins TRBV9 to TRBJ2-6; D may be TRBD2 (5 bases). CDR1 is SGDLS, CDR2 YYNGEE, per germline. The CDR3 sequence is 15 residues long. V shed 0 bases and J shed 4 bases, with 8 bases lying between them. CDR3 bases: TGTGCCAGCAGCGTAGCGGGGTCGGGGGCCAACGTCCTGACTTTC. Translating it yields CASSVAGSGANVLTF.

This rearrangement joins TRBV27 to TRBJ1-2; D uncertain. The germline gives CDR1 MNHEY, CDR2 SMNVEV (reference sequence). This CDR3 region has 14 residues. Trimming stripped 6 bases from V and 9 bases from J, with 20 bases between. The CDR3: CASRDQFAEWSYTF. CDR3 nucleotides: TGTGCCAGCAGAGATCAGTTCGCGGAGTGGAGCTACACCTTC.